A selection of T cell receptor beta chains follows, all from one sample in a study of blood T cell repertoires in COVID-19. Sequencing used immunoSEQ multiplex PCR; TCRdb keeps in-frame clones, though not all of them. The data contain some 230,000 clones, 70% to 90% of them singletons. Sample: peripheral blood. The receptors were sampled from a man aged 25-45 years who had recovered from COVID-19. CDR3s include the opening cysteine and the closing phenylalanine or tryptophan. The D gene is left open where the match is weak. Size values are once, few and many counts, or a class for expanded clones, and some rows have none.

>TRBJ2-7|.|.|TRBV12-5
TGTGCTAGTGGGACTGGACAGCTCAACTACGAGCAGTACTTC
CASGTGQLNYEQYF
>TRBJ1-2|TRBD1|.|TRBV18
TGTGCCAGCTCACCCAGACAGGGCGGCGGCTATGGCTACACCTTC
CASSPRQGGGYGYTF
>TRBJ2-2|.|.|TRBV12-3/TRBV12-4
TGTGCCAGCAGTCCTCGGGGCACCGGGGAGCTGTTTTTT
CASSPRGTGELFF
>TRBJ2-3|.|.|TRBV7-7
TGTGCCAGCAGCTTAGGGCAGGGAGGCGATACGCAGTATTTT
CASSLGQGGDTQYF
>TRBJ2-3|.|once|TRBV15
TGTGCCACCAGCAGCGGACAAAAATCTCGCACAGATACGCAGTATTTT
CATSSGQKSRTDTQYF
>TRBJ2-7|TRBD2|.|TRBV11-2
TGTGCCAGCAGCTTAGATAAAGTACTGGCGGGGGGGGCCTACGAGCAGTACTTC
CASSLDKVLAGGAYEQYF
>TRBJ2-2|TRBD2|.|TRBV3-1/TRBV3-2
TGTGCCAGCAGCCACCCGGGGCTAGCGGGGGGGCCGGACACCGGGGAGCTGTTTTTT
CASSHPGLAGGPDTGELFF
>TRBJ2-3|TRBD2|.|TRBV24-1
TGTGCCACCAGTGATGGGGGGGGAGCAGATACGCAGTATTTT
CATSDGGGADTQYF
>TRBJ2-7|.|.|TRBV5-4
TGTGCCAGCAGCTTGGCCGAGAGAATACGCGAGCAGTACTTC
CASSLAERIREQYF
>TRBJ1-6|TRBD1|.|TRBV30
TGTGCCTGGAGCTTGGGACAGAATAATTCACCCCTCCACTTT
CAWSLGQNNSPLHF
>TRBJ2-1|.|.|TRBV7-6
TGTGCCAGCAGCCCTGGGGGGACTTTGTACAATGAGCAGTTCTTC
CASSPGGTLYNEQFF
>TRBJ1-5|TRBD1|.|TRBV19
TGTGCCAGTAGTGGGACAGGAGGACGTCAGCCCCAGCATTTT
CASSGTGGRQPQHF
>TRBJ2-2|.|.|TRBV6-1
TGTGCCAGCAGTGAGAGGCAGGGGTCGACCGGGGAGCTGTTTTTT
CASSERQGSTGELFF
>TRBJ2-1|.|.|TRBV15
TGTGCCACCAGGGGGGCGGGCTACAATGAGCAGTTCTTC
CATRGAGYNEQFF
>TRBJ1-2|.|.|TRBV30
TGTGCCTGGAGTGGGACACTGTCTTATGGCTACACCTTC
CAWSGTLSYGYTF
>TRBJ1-6|.|few|TRBV2
TGTGCCAGCAGGGGGCGGTCGGATTCACCCCTCCACTTT
CASRGRSDSPLHF
>TRBJ1-1|.|.|TRBV27
TGTGCCAGCAGTTGGAGCTGGACGGACTTAGAAGCTTTCTTT
CASSWSWTDLEAFF
>TRBJ1-5|TRBD1|once|TRBV7-4
TGTGCCAGCAGCTCAAGCCCTCTCCCGACAGGGAACAATCAGCCCCAGCATTTT
CASSSSPLPTGNNQPQHF
>TRBJ2-3|.|.|TRBV5-1
TGCGCCAGCAGCTTGGGGCAGGTCCCAGGGACAGATACGCAGTATTTT
CASSLGQVPGTDTQYF
>TRBJ2-7|TRBD1|few|TRBV2
TGTGCCAGCAGCTGGGACAGGGACGAGCAGTACTTC
CASSWDRDEQYF
>TRBJ2-1|.|.|TRBV6-5
TGTGCCAGCAGCACTCAGGGGACTGAGCAGTTCTTC
CASSTQGTEQFF
>TRBJ1-5|.|.|TRBV7-8
TGTGCCAGCAGCTCCGGGGTCGGCAATCAGCCCCAGCATTTT
CASSSGVGNQPQHF
>TRBJ2-5|.|.|TRBV6-5
TGTGCCAGCAGACGGGGCGGGAAAGAGACCCAGTACTTC
CASRRGGKETQYF
>TRBJ2-3|.|once|TRBV7-7
TGTGCCAGCAGCTTAGGCTACACAGATACGCAGTATTTT
CASSLGYTDTQYF
>TRBJ1-1|.|.|TRBV7-6
TGTGCCAGCAGCTTGGACACCCCGCGGACAGTTGAAGCTTTCTTT
CASSLDTPRTVEAFF
>TRBJ1-1|.|.|TRBV6-5
TGTGCCAGCAGTTATAGCCGTGTCACTGAAGCTTTCTTT
CASSYSRVTEAFF
>TRBJ2-4|TRBD2|once|TRBV4-1
TGCGCCAGCAGCCTGATCGGGGGGGAGAACATTCAGTACTTC
CASSLIGGENIQYF
>TRBJ1-1|TRBD1|once|TRBV4-1
TGCGCCAGCAGCCAACTACAGGGGGCGCGAACTGAAGCTTTCTTT
CASSQLQGARTEAFF
>TRBJ1-3|.|.|TRBV18
TGTGCCAGCTCACCAGTGACCCGACAGGACATATATTTT
CASSPVTRQDIYF
>TRBJ2-7|.|.|TRBV3-1/TRBV3-2
TGTGCCAGCAGCCAGGCGGGACTGGGACCCATGGAGCAGTACTTC
CASSQAGLGPMEQYF
>TRBJ1-3|TRBD1|.|TRBV19
TGTGCCAGTAGTATACAGGGGGAAGGTGGAAACACCATATATTTT
CASSIQGEGGNTIYF
>TRBJ1-5|TRBD1|.|TRBV12-3/TRBV12-4
TGTGCCAGCAGCCCCTCAGGGGGGTGGCCCCAGCATTTT
CASSPSGGWPQHF
>TRBJ2-5|TRBD2|.|TRBV7-2
TGTGCCAGCAGCTTAGCGTCCGGGGGGGCAGAGACCCAGTACTTC
CASSLASGGAETQYF
>TRBJ2-2|TRBD2|.|TRBV5-1
TGCGCCAGCAGCACCAGCGGGGGCGCGAACACCGGGGAGCTGTTTTTT
CASSTSGGANTGELFF
>TRBJ1-2|.|.|TRBV9
TGTGCCAGCAGCCCTCGGGGTCTGGAGTCCTATGGCTACACCTTC
CASSPRGLESYGYTF
>TRBJ1-2|.|.|TRBV2
TGTGCCAGCAGTGTAACAGGGAGTAACTATGGCTACACCTTC
CASSVTGSNYGYTF
>TRBJ1-4|.|once|TRBV6-5
TGTGCCAGCAGTTACTCGATAGGGGATTCTAATGAAAAACTGTTTTTT
CASSYSIGDSNEKLFF
>TRBJ2-5|TRBD2|few|TRBV19
TGTGCCAGTTCGGGCGGGACTAGCATAAAAGAGACCCAGTACTTC
CASSGGTSIKETQYF
>TRBJ2-5|.|.|TRBV5-4
TGTGCCAGCAGCTTTGACAGGATGGAGACCCAGTACTTC
CASSFDRMETQYF
>TRBJ2-5|.|once|TRBV6-5
TGTGCCAGCAGTTACGGAGGAGTGGAGACCCAGTACTTC
CASSYGGVETQYF
>TRBJ2-7|TRBD2|few|TRBV7-2
TGTGCCAGCAGCTCACGGACTAGCGACGAGCAGTACTTC
CASSSRTSDEQYF
>TRBJ1-4|.|.|TRBV2
TGTGCCAGCAGTCAAATTATAGTTGGACAGTTGAATGAAAAACTGTTTTTT
CASSQIIVGQLNEKLFF
>TRBJ2-7|TRBD1|.|TRBV19
TGTGCCAGTAGTATGTGGGACAGGGGTCACGAGCAGTACTTC
CASSMWDRGHEQYF
>TRBJ2-7|.|.|TRBV7-8
TGTGCCAGCAGTCCAGAATCCTACGAGCAGTACTTC
CASSPESYEQYF
>TRBJ2-1|.|.|TRBV29-1
TGCAGCGTTGGTATGGGCAGGGCGAATGAGCAGTTCTTC
CSVGMGRANEQFF
>TRBJ1-3|TRBD1|.|TRBV5-1
TGCGCCAGCAGCGGGACTTTTACAGGGGGCGGAAACACCATATATTTT
CASSGTFTGGGNTIYF
>TRBJ2-5|TRBD2|.|TRBV7-9
TGTGCCAGCAGCTTAATGGGACTAGCGGGGGGGCCTCTCGAGACCCAGTACTTC
CASSLMGLAGGPLETQYF
>TRBJ1-5|TRBD1|.|TRBV19
TGTGCCAGTAGTATTGGTCAGGGGGATAGCAATCAGCCCCAGCATTTT
CASSIGQGDSNQPQHF
>TRBJ2-1|TRBD2|.|TRBV7-9
TGTGCCAGCAGCTTTTTTAGACTAGCGGCTTACAATGAGCAGTTCTTC
CASSFFRLAAYNEQFF
>TRBJ1-5|.|few|TRBV6-2/TRBV6-3
TGTGCCAGCAGTTACGGGTGGGTAGGGGGCAATCAGCCCCAGCATTTT
CASSYGWVGGNQPQHF
>TRBJ2-3|TRBD1|.|TRBV10-1
TGCGCCAGCAACTCGGGACAGTCTAGCACAGATACGCAGTATTTT
CASNSGQSSTDTQYF
>TRBJ2-5|.|.|TRBV3-1/TRBV3-2
TGTGCCAGCAGCCAAAGCGGGCCCGGAGGCCAAGAGACCCAGTACTTC
CASSQSGPGGQETQYF
>TRBJ2-7|.|.|TRBV10-1
TGCGCCAGCAGTACCCATGCCGGTCCCTACGAGCAGTACTTC
CASSTHAGPYEQYF